Listed here are 16 T cell receptor beta chains from one sample, sequenced in a study of cytomegalovirus exposure and HLA in healthy donors. Measured with immunoSEQ multiplex PCR; TCRdb has only the in-frame clones, and not every one. The sample lists approximately 150,000 clones; roughly nine tenths were seen once. The sequencing input was PBMCs. The receptors were gathered from a man in his late teens or twenties in good health and CMV-seronegative.

This chain connects TRBV19 to TRBJ1-2, with D possibly being TRBD1 (5 bases). CDR3 length equals 17 residues. The V gene lost 3 bases and the J gene lost 8 bases, with 25 bases spanning the gap. The germline V gene has CDR1 LNHDA and CDR2 SQIVND (reference sequence). The CDR3 loop reads CASSIPGLGPPSRGYTF. The DNA of the CDR3 is TGTGCCAGTAGTATTCCGGGACTAGGTCCCCCCTCGAGAGGCTACACCTTC. Complete variable domain (other parts from reference TRBV19 and TRBJ1-2): DGGITQSPKYLFRKEGQNVTLSCEQNLNHDAMYWYRQDPGQGLRLIYYSQIVNDFQKGDIAEGYSVSREKKESFPLTVTSAQKNPTAFYLCASSIPGLGPPSRGYTFGSGTRLTVV.

This chain connects TRBV25-1 to TRBJ2-5; 8 nucleotides match TRBD1. Per germline, CDR1 MGHDK and CDR2 SYGVNS. This CDR3 has 17 amino acids. V lost 7 bases to trimming and J lost 3 bases; unmatched junction nucleotides: 16. CDR3 DNA sequence: TGTGCCAGCACAGGACCAGGGGGCGTTTTTAAGGAAGAGACCCAGTACTTC. Its translation: CASTGPGGVFKEETQYF.

The chain has TRBV7-2 and TRBJ2-7; 9 nucleotides align to TRBD1. This CDR3 is 14 amino acids long. The J segment lost 1 base and the V segment lost 4 bases, leaving 2 bases of the junction unmatched. Germline assignment: CDR1 SGHTA and CDR2 FQGNSA. The CDR3 nucleotides read TGTGCCAGCAGCTATGGGACAGGGTCCTACGAGCAGTACTTC. Amino acid sequence: CASSYGTGSYEQYF.

Concerning this clone itself: At the DNA level, this CDR3 is encoded by other sequences in the same sample as well. The gene calls are TRBV30 and TRBJ1-2, with D hard to call. With 0 bases removed from V and 4 bases from J, the gap between germline ends came to 6 bases. The germline V gene has CDR1 GTSNPN and CDR2 SVGIG (reference sequence). There are 12 residues in the CDR3. CDR3 sequence reads: CAWSVSVYGYTF. The CDR3 nucleotides read TGTGCCTGGAGTGTATCAGTCTATGGCTACACCTTC.

This clone was counted between two and nine times. The V call is TRBV28, the J call TRBJ2-7, with a possible D match to TRBD1 (6 bases). Looked up from germline, CDR1 is MDHEN and CDR2 is SYDVKM. The CDR3 has 13 residues. Trimming took 10 bases from V and 4 from J, leaving 17 bases between them. This CDR3 reads CAIQSLGGYEQYV. CDR3 DNA: TGTGCCATCCAGTCCCTAGGGGGTTACGAGCAGTACGTC.

This clone was observed once. This chain's CDR3 is CASSQKRETQYF. CDR3 coding DNA: TGTGCCAGCAGTCAAAAGAGGGAGACCCAGTACTTC. The V gene is TRBV6-1, the J gene TRBJ2-5; D uncertain. This CDR3 comprises 12 residues. V was trimmed by 5 bases and J by 5 bases, leaving 9 bases between them. Germline CDR1 MNHNS, CDR2 SASEGT.

V gene TRBV6-5 combines with J gene TRBJ2-3, with 9 bases that match TRBD1. Germline-derived CDR1 and CDR2 are MNHEY and SVGAGI. V dropped 7 bases and J dropped 15; count of bases not matched to a gene: 14. The CDR3 is 13 residues long. The CDR3 nucleotides read TGTGCCAGCACCCATCCTTCGGGACAGGGTATCTATTTT. Its protein is CASTHPSGQGIYF.

CDR3 DNA sequence: TGTGCCTGGGGGCGACAGGGGACTAGCGGCTACACCTTC. Its translation: CAWGRQGTSGYTF. This chain links TRBV30 with TRBJ1-2, with 8 bases identical to TRBD1. This CDR3 region has 13 residues. J lost 8 bases, V lost 5 bases, and 10 bases had no gene match. CDR1 GTSNPN and CDR2 SVGIG come from the germline V gene (reference sequence).

This sequence joins TRBV19 and TRBJ1-2, with TRBD1 identical over 11 bases. The V gene end was trimmed by 7 bases and the J gene end by 3 bases; junction bases not matched to a gene: 7. The CDR3 length is 15 residues. The V gene's germline CDR1 is LNHDA and CDR2 SQIVND (reference sequence). The CDR3 nucleotides are TGTGCCAGTATGGACAGGGGGCAGTACGACTATGGCTACACCTTC. Translating it yields CASMDRGQYDYGYTF.

The chain recombines TRBV6-5 with TRBJ2-7; no firm D call. The CDR3 spans 13 residues. Deletions cut 7 bases from V and 4 bases from J, with 14 bases between. The germline V gene encodes CDR1 MNHEY and CDR2 SVGAGI. In DNA, the CDR3 is TGTGCCAGCACCGGCGACCCACTATACGAGCAGTACTTC. Protein: CASTGDPLYEQYF.

V and J are TRBV13 and TRBJ2-7, with 11 bases that match TRBD1. CDR1 is PRHDT, CDR2 FYEKMQ, per germline (reference sequence). The CDR3 is made up of 16 amino acids. With V trimmed by 4 bases and J by 2 bases, 7 bases remained unmatched. CDR3 amino acids: CASSSADRGRPYEQYF. The DNA for the CDR3 is TGTGCCAGCAGCTCTGCGGACAGGGGGCGCCCCTACGAGCAGTACTTC.

V gene TRBV5-1 combines with J gene TRBJ1-1; 9 nucleotides line up with TRBD1. Germline CDR1 and CDR2: SGHRS and YFSETQ. The CDR3 has 20 amino acids. Trimming at V came to 2 bases and at J to 0 bases, leaving 17 bases not matched to a gene. CDR3 in amino acids: CASSLYNHGQGSPMNTEAFF. CDR3 nucleotide sequence: TGCGCCAGCAGCTTATACAACCATGGACAGGGGTCCCCCATGAACACTGAAGCTTTCTTT.

The V gene is TRBV6-1, the J gene TRBJ1-2, with D perhaps matching TRBD1 (5 bases). CDR3 size: 11 residues. Per the germline V gene, CDR1 is MNHNS and CDR2 is SASEGT. Trimming left V 9 bases short and J 4 bases short, with 9 bases between. CDR3 protein: CASADSYGYTF. The CDR3 DNA follows: TGTGCCAGTGCCGACAGCTATGGCTACACCTTC.

The J gene is TRBJ2-1, the V gene TRBV30; 11 nucleotides align to TRBD2. The CDR3 is 15 amino acids. CDR1 GTSNPN and CDR2 SVGIG come from the germline V gene (reference sequence). The junction had 5 bases not matched to a gene; V was cut back by 0 bases and J by 7 bases. The CDR3 DNA is TGTGCCTGGAGTGTCACTAGCGGGAGTAGGAATGAGCAGTTCTTC. Its protein product is CAWSVTSGSRNEQFF.

The CDR3 DNA follows: TGTGCCAGTAGTGGGATAGCGGGGACACTCCTCCAGGAGACCCAGTACTTC. The encoded protein is CASSGIAGTLLQETQYF. The rearrangement uses TRBV19 and TRBJ2-5; 8 bases are shared with TRBD2. Germline V gene lookup returns CDR1 LNHDA and CDR2 SQIVND (reference sequence). The V segment lost 5 bases and the J segment 5 bases; nucleotides outside the gene matches: 16. This CDR3 is 17 amino acids long.

The gene calls are TRBV5-1 and TRBJ2-1; D unresolved. Germline assignment: CDR1 SGHRS and CDR2 YFSETQ. The CDR3 sequence is 12 residues long. V was shortened by 2 bases and J by 7 bases, with 7 bases between the two germline ends. This chain's CDR3 is CASSFSGNEQFF. For the CDR3, the DNA is TGCGCCAGCAGCTTTTCAGGAAATGAGCAGTTCTTC.